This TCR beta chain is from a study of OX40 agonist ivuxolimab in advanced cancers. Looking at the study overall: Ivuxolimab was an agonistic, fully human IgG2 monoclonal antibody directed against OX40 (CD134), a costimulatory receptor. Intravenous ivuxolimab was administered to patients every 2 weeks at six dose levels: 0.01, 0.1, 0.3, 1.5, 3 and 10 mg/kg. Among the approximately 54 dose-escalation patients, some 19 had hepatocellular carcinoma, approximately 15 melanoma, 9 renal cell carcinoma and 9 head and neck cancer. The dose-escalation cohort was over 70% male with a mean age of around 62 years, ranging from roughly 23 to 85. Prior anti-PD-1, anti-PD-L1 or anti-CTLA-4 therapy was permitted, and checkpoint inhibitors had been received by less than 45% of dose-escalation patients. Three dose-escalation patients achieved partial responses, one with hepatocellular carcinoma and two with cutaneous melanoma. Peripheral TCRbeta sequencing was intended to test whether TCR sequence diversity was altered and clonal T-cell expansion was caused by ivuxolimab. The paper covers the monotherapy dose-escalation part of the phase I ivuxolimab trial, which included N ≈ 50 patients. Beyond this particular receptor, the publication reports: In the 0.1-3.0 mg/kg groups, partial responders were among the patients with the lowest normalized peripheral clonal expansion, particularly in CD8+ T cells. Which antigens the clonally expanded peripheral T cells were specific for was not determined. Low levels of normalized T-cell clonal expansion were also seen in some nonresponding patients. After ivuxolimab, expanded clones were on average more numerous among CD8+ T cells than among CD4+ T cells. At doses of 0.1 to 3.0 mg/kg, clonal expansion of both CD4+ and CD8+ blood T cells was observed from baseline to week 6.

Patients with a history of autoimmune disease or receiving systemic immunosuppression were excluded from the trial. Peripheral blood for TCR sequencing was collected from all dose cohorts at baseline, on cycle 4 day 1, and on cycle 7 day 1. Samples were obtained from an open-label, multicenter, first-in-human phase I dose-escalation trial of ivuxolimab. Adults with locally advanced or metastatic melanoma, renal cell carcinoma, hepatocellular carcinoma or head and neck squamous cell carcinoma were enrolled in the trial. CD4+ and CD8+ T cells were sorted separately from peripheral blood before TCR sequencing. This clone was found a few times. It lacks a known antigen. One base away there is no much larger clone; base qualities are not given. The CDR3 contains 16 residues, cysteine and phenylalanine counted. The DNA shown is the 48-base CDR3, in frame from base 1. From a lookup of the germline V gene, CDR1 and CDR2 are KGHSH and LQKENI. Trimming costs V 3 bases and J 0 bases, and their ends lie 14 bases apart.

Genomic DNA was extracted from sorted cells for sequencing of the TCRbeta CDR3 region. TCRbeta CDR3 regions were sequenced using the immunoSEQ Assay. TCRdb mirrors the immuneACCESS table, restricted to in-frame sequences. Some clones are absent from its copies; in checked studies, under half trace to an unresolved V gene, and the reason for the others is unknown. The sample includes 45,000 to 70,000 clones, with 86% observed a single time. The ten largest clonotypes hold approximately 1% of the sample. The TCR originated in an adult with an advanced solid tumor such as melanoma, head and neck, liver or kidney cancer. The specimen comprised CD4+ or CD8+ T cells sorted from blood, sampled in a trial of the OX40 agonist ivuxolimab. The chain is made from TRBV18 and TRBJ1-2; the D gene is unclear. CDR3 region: CASSPGNNPANYGYTF. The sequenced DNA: TGTGCCAGCTCACCCGGCAACAACCCCGCTAACTATGGCTACACCTTC.